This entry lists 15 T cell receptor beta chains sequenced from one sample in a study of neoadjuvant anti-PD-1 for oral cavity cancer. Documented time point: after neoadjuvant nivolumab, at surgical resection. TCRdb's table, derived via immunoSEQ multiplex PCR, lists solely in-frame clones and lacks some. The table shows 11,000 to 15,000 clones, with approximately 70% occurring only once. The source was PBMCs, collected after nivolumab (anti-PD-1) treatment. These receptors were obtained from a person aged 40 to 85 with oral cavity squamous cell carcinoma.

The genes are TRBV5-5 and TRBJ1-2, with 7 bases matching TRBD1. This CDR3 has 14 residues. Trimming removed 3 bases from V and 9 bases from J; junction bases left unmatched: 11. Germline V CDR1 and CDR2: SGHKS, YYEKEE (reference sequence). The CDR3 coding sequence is TGTGCCAGCAGCTGGGGAGCAGACAGGGTTAGCTACACCTTC. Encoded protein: CASSWGADRVSYTF.

The CDR3 nucleotides are TGTGCCAGCAGCTTACGGGACATTCCGAATGAGCAGTTCTTC. This encodes CASSLRDIPNEQFF. The J gene is TRBJ2-1, the V gene TRBV7-8, with a weak D call TRBD1 (6 bases). The CDR3 loop spans 14 amino acids. Per the germline V gene, CDR1 is SGHVS and CDR2 is FQNEAQ. V lost 2 bases and J lost 7, with 12 bases in between.

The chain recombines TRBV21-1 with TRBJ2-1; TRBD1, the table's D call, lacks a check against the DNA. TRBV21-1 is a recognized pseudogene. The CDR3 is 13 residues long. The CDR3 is CASSHNRDNEQFF. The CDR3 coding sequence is TGTGCCAGCAGTCATAACAGGGACAATGAGCAGTTCTTC.

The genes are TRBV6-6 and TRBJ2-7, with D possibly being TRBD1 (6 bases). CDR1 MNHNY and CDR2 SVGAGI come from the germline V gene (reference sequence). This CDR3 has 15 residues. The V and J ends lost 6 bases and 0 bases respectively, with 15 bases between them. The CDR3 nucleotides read TGTGCCAGCAGACTACGACAGGCAAGCTCCTACGAGCAGTACTTC. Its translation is CASRLRQASSYEQYF.

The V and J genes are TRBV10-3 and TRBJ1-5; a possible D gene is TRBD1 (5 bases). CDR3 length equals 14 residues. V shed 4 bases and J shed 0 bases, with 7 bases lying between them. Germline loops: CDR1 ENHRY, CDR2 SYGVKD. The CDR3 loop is CAISAGNSNQPQHF. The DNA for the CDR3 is TGTGCCATCAGTGCAGGGAATAGCAATCAGCCCCAGCATTTT.

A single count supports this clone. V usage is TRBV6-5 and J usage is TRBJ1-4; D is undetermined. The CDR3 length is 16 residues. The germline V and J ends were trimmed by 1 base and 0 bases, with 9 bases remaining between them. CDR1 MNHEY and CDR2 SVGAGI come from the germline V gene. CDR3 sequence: CASSYWSPATNEKLFF. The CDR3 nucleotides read TGTGCCAGCAGTTACTGGAGTCCGGCAACTAATGAAAAACTGTTTTTT.

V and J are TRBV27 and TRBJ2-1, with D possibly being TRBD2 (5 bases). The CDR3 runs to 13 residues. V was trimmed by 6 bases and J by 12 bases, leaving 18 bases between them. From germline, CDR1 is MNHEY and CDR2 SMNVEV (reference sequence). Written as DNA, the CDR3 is TGTGCCAGCAGCCCGGGGAACGTGCTATCGCAGTTCTTC. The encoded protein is CASSPGNVLSQFF.

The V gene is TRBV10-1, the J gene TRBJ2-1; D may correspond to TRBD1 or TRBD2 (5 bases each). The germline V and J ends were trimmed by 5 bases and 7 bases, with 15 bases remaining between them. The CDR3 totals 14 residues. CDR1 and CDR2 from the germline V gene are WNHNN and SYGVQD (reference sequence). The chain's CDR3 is CASSLTGARNEQFF. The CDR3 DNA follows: TGCGCCAGCAGTTTAACCGGGGCCCGTAATGAGCAGTTCTTC.

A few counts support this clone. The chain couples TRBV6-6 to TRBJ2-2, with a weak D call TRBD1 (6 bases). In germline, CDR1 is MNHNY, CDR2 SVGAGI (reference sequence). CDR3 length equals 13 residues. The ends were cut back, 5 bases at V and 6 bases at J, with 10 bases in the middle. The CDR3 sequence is CASSTGSPGELFF. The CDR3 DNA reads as TGTGCCAGCAGTACAGGGAGCCCCGGGGAGCTGTTTTTT.

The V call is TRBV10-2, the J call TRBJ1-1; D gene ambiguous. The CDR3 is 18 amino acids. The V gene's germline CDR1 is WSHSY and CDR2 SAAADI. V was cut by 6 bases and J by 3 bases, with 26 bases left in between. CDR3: CASSHSLQPRQLDTEAFF. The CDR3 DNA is TGCGCCAGCAGCCACTCCCTACAGCCCCGGCAGTTGGACACTGAAGCTTTCTTT.

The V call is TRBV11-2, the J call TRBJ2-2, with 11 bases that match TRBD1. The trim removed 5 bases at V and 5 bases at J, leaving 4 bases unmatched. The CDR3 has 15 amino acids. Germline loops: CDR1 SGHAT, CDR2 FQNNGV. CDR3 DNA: TGTGCCAGCAGCCTTGGACAGGGGGCTACCGGGGAGCTGTTTTTT. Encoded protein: CASSLGQGATGELFF. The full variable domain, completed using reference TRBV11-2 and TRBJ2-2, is EAGVAQSPRYKIIEKRQSVAFWCNPISGHATLYWYQQILGQGPKLLIQFQNNGVVDDSQLPKDRFSAERLKGVDSTLKIQPAKLEDSAVYLCASSLGQGATGELFFGEGSRLTVL.

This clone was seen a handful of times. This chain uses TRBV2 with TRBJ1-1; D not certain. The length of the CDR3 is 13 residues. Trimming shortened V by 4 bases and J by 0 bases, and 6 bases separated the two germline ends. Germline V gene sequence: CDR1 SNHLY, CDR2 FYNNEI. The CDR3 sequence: CASSGQVNTEAFF. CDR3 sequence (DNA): TGTGCCAGCAGTGGTCAGGTGAACACTGAAGCTTTCTTT.

CDR3: CASSLRLGDTQYF. The CDR3 region has the DNA TGTGCCAGCAGTTTAAGACTGGGAGATACGCAGTATTTT. The gene calls are TRBV27 and TRBJ2-3; no reliable D call. The CDR3 totals 13 residues. Per the germline V gene, CDR1 is MNHEY and CDR2 is SMNVEV (reference sequence). V lost 2 bases and J lost 5, with 8 bases in between.

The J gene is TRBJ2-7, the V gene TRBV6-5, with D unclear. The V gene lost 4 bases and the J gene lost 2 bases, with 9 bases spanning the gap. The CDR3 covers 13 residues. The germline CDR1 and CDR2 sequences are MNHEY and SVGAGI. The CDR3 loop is CASSSTRPYEQYF. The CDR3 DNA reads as TGTGCCAGCAGTTCAACGAGACCCTACGAGCAGTACTTC.

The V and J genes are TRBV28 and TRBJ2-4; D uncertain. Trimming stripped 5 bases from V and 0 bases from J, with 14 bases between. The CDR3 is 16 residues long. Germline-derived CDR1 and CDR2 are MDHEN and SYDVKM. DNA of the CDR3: TGTGCCAGCAGTGTAGGCCAAGGGCTAGCCAAAAACATTCAGTACTTC. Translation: CASSVGQGLAKNIQYF.